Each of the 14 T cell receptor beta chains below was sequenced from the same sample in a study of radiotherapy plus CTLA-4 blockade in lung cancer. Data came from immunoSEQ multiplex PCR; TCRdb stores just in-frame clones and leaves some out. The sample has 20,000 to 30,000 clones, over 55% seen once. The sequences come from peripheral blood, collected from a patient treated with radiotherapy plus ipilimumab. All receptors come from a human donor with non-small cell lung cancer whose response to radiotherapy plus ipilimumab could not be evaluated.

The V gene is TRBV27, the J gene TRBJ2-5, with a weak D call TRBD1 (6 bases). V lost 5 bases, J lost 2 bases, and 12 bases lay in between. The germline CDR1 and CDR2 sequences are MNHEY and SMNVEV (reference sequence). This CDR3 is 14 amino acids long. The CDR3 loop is CASSPQGKQETQYF. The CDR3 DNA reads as TGTGCCAGCAGTCCCCAGGGGAAACAAGAGACCCAGTACTTC.

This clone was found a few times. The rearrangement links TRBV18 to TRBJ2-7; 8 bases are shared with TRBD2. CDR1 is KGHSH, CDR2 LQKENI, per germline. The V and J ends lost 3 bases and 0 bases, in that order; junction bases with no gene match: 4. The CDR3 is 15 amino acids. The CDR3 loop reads CASSPSGGSSYEQYF. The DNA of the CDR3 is TGTGCCAGCTCACCTTCGGGGGGGAGCTCCTACGAGCAGTACTTC. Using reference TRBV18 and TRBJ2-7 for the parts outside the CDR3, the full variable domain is NAGVMQNPRHLVRRRGQEARLRCSPMKGHSHVYWYRQLPEEGLKFMVYLQKENIIDESGMPKERFSAEFPKEGPSILRIQQVVRGDSAAYFCASSPSGGSSYEQYFGPGTRLTVT.

The CDR3 reads CASNNDGQSEAFF. CDR3 bases: TGTGCCAGCAACAACGATGGACAGTCTGAAGCTTTCTTT. The chain has TRBV5-4 and TRBJ1-1; perhaps TRBD1 as D (6 bases). Trimming took off 6 bases at V and 6 bases at J, with 15 bases between the two ends. This CDR3 is 13 amino acids long. The V gene's germline CDR1 is SGHNT and CDR2 YYREEE (reference sequence).

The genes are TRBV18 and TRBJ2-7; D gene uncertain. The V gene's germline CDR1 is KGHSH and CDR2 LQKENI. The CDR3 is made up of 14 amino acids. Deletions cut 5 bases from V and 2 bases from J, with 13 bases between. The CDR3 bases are TGTGCCAGCTCAGCTAGGTTGACGGCCTACGAGCAGTACTTC. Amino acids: CASSARLTAYEQYF. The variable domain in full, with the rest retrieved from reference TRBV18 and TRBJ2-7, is NAGVMQNPRHLVRRRGQEARLRCSPMKGHSHVYWYRQLPEEGLKFMVYLQKENIIDESGMPKERFSAEFPKEGPSILRIQQVVRGDSAAYFCASSARLTAYEQYFGPGTRLTVT.

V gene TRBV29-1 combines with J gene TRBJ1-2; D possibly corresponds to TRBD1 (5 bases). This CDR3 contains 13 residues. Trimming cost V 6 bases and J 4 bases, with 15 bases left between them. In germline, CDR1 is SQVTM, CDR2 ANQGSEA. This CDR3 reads CSVSPQGFYGYTF. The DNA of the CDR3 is TGCAGCGTAAGCCCCCAGGGATTCTATGGCTACACCTTC.

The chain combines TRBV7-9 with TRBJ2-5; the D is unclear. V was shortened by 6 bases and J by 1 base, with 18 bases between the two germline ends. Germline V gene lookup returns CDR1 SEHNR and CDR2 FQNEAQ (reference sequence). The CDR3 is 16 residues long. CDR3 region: CASSPTPRSTQETQYF. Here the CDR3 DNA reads TGTGCCAGCAGTCCAACCCCGCGAAGTACCCAAGAGACCCAGTACTTC.

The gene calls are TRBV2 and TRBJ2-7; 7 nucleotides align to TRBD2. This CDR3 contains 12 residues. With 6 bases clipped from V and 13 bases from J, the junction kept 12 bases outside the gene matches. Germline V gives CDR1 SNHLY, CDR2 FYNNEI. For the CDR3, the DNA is TGTGCCAGCAGCGATACATTAGCGGGTAGTTACTTC. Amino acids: CASSDTLAGSYF.

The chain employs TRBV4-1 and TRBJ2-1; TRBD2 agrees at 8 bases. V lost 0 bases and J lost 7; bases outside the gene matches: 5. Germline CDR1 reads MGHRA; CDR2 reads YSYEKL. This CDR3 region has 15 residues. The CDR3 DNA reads TGCGCCAGCAGCCAAGAGGGCGGGAGGTGGAATGAGCAGTTCTTC. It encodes CASSQEGGRWNEQFF.

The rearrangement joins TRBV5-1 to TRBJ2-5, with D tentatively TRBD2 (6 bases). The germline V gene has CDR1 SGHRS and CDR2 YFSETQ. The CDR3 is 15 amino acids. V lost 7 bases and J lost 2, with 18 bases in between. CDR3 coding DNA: TGCGCCAGCTCCTCGGAGGGGCTAGCGCAAGAGACCCAGTACTTC. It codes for CASSSEGLAQETQYF.

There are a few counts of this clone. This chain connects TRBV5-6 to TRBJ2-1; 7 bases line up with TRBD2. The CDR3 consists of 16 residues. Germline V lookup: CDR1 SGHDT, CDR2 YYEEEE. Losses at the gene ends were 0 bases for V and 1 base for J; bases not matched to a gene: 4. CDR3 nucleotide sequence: TGTGCCAGCAGCTTGGGGCGGGAGCAGTCCTACAATGAGCAGTTCTTC. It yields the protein CASSLGREQSYNEQFF.

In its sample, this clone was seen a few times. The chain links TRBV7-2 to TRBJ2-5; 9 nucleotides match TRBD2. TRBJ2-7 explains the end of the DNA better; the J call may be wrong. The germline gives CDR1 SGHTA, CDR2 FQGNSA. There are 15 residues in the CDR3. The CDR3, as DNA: TGTGCCAGCAGCTTAGTTCGGGCGGGAGGGTACGAGCAGTACTTC. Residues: CASSLVRAGGYEQYF.

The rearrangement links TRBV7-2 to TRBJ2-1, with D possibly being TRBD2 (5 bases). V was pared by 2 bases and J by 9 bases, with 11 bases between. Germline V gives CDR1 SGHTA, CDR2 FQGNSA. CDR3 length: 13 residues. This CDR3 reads CASSLNWAGEQFF. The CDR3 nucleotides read TGTGCCAGCAGCTTAAACTGGGCGGGTGAGCAGTTCTTC.

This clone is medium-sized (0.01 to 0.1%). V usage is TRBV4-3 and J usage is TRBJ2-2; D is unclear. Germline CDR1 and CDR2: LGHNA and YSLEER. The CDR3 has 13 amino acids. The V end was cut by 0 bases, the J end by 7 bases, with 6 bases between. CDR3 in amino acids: CASSQDLLGELFF. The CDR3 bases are TGCGCCAGCAGCCAAGATCTACTCGGGGAGCTGTTTTTT.

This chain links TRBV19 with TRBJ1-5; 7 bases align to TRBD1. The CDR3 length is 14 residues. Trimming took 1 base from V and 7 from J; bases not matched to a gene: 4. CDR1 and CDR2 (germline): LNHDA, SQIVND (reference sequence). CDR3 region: CASSIAGGWQPQHF. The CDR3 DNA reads TGTGCCAGTAGTATAGCAGGGGGTTGGCAGCCCCAGCATTTT.